This T cell receptor beta chain was documented in a study of T cell responses to AZD1222 COVID-19 vaccine. Turning to the study itself: Pooling covered second doses at about 4 or about 12 weeks.

The repertoire was sequenced with immunoSEQ multiplex PCR; TCRdb's copy has only in-frame clones and lacks some. The sample gives roughly 200,000 clones, almost 90% of which show up once; around 8% is in the top ten. Details on this clone: What it binds is unknown. Mismatch with germline at one junction end may stem from a read error.

General observations from the study: It was only a handful of AZD1222 recipients who were seropositive at baseline. Samples come after the peak T cell response, not at day 14.

The CDR3 contains 11 residues. The germline gives CDR1 SQVTM, CDR2 ANQGSEA. The TCR sequence derives from an adult in good health. The sequences come from peripheral blood, collected on day 0 of AZD1222 vaccination. The rearrangement links TRBV29-1 to TRBJ1-1, with a tentative D call TRBD1 (5 bases). The CDR3 DNA reads as TGCAGCGTTGAAGAGCCCGGGAACAGGTGCTTT. Protein product: CSVEEPGNRCF.